This record concerns one TCR beta chain sequence. Its antigen target is currently unknown. The input lacks base qualities; no much larger clone sits a single base away. This sample was taken from a study of shared clonotypes between healthy human individuals (dated by TCRdb to the early 2020s). About the investigation overall: The cohort included a few men and a couple of women between 18 and 49 years of age. Per donor, leukapheresis produced somewhere between about 0.8 and 9 billion PBMCs. Blood TCR repertoires of about 5 healthy adults were deeply sequenced to estimate repertoire size and the extent of clonotype sharing between individuals. Per donor, three plates each were used for CD4 naive and CD4 memory, two for CD8 naive, and one for CD8 memory. Different laboratories and diverse techniques were used to prepare libraries and sequence TCR repertoires, to increase sequencing depth and limit assay-specific biases.

The junction shows trimming of 1 base on V and 6 bases on J, plus 14 bases between the germline ends. The CDR1 and CDR2 encoded by the germline V gene are SGHDT and YYEEEE. Counted from cysteine to phenylalanine, this CDR3 has 15 amino acids. The DNA shown is the 45-base CDR3, in frame from base 1. CD8 naive samples were CD45RO-negative cells positively selected for CCR7, giving a CD45RA+CCR7+ population that excluded TemRA cells. The donors were healthy, HIV-negative adults with no recently reported acute infections or vaccinations. Only Caucasian adults living in Nashville, Tennessee, USA were represented among the donors. Blood was obtained by leukapheresis, after which PBMCs were separated by Ficoll-Histopaque density gradient centrifugation and cryopreserved in liquid nitrogen vapor phase. Purity and quantity of every magnetically sorted T cell population were checked by analytical flow cytometry. Genomic DNA was isolated from every sorted fraction and measured by UV absorbance on a Nanodrop 2000c.

Study-wide conclusions, independent of this receptor: Pairwise subsampling led to the expectation that sequencing depth would affect the degree of clonotype sharing among donors. Sampling was restricted to blood, and TCR repertoires in tissues likely differ from the TCR repertoires found in blood. Because the study included only a small number of donors, the genetic and exposure-history diversity represented was limited. Larger estimated clonotype richness was generally found for naive subsets than for memory subsets. Even with the large sequencing depth, rarefaction of the sorted-subset datasets indicated that sequencing was incomplete. Across a handful of donors, roughly 5% of naive CD4, roughly 3.8% of naive CD8, approximately 2.5% of memory CD4, and 0.3% to 0.45% of memory CD8 clonotypes were shared. Compared with non-shared clonotypes, clonotypes shared by all four sorted-subset donors had higher generation probabilities.

TCR CDR3 regions were amplified from genomic DNA by multiplex PCR using the deep immunoSEQ assay. Extracted genomic DNA from each cell subset was distributed evenly across all wells of several immunoSEQ 96-well plates, and each plate was treated as a replicate. For sorted subsets, roughly 200 ng of genomic DNA, equivalent to 30,000 or so T cell genomes, went into each replicate PCR. The purified libraries were quantified using a Qubit 3.0 fluorometer, sized with a Bioanalyzer 2100, and then quantified again using the KAPA Library Quantification kit. Each immunoSEQ 96-well plate was sequenced on its own single-read 150-cycle Illumina NextSeq 550 flow cell. Per the original workflow: Because only junctional sequences without quality scores were contained in the immunoSEQ output, filtering matching that applied to full-length reads could not be performed. Sequences were annotated with PyIR, a Python wrapper for IgBLAST v1.9, and V/J genes and CDR3 were assigned using IMGT germline references. Reads were removed for weak V/J assignments (E-value above 1e-6), missing CDR3, stop codons, out-of-frame junctions, or ambiguous translated residues. A V3J clonotype was defined by an identical inferred V gene, J gene, and CDR3 amino acid sequence. To compute the percentage overlap between repertoires, the number of shared unique clonotypes was divided by the size of the smaller repertoire. Richness of each repertoire was evaluated using RTK rarefaction, the Chao1 estimator, and Recon v2.1 estimates of unobserved clonotypes. Generation probabilities were computed with OLGA for all TCRbeta clonotypes obtained by the gDNA method from four donors. TCRdb re-hosts the immuneACCESS table, in-frame sequences only. Its copies lack some clones; in the studies checked, an unresolved V gene accounts for under half of them, and the cause for the rest is not known. The DNA gave D and trimming, while V, J and clone size come from that table. The sample profile shows about 2,200,000 clones; about 92% of them were found once. About 1.5% of the sample rests with the top ten.

Sequenced sample: naive CD8+ T cells from PBMCs. Per the publication, the cell subset or site label means: CD45RA+CCR7+. This sequence originates from a man aged 18 to 30 in good health. Some clones in this sample may be carry-over from other donors' samples. The sequence joins TRBV5-6 to TRBJ2-1; the D gene lacks a confident call. The nucleotides read TGTGCCAGCAGCTTGTCAGGCCCCCTTTCCAATGAGCAGTTCTTC. Translated, this is CASSLSGPLSNEQFF.